This entry features one T cell receptor (beta chain) sequence. No antigen is known for it. No base qualities exist here, and no much larger clone lies one base off it. V is trimmed back by 1 base and J by 7 bases, and the junction contains 4 bases that no gene match accounts for. The CDR3 covers 14 residues, taking in both the cysteine and the phenylalanine. The kept DNA is CDR3 alone, 42 bases in frame from the first base. CDR1 is given as LGHNA and CDR2 as YSLEER, both from the germline V gene. The sample comes from a study of cytomegalovirus exposure and HLA in healthy donors (dated by TCRdb to 2017 to 2019). Some background on the complete study: An earlier analysis of some 620 of the donors reported approximately 300 Gb of sequence data and 95 million to 120 million unique TCR beta sequences obtained from some 200 million T cells. Around 330 gigabases of sequencing data and about 92 million unique TCR sequences made up an early release that covered some 640 HLA-typed donors. The genetic ancestry cluster associated with self-reported Caucasian donors included roughly four fifths of the roughly 400 genotyped donors. The study aimed to test whether cataloging public T cell receptors could reveal signatures of past pathogen exposure. Using immunosequencing, the study profiled T cell repertoires from 500 to 800 subjects and related those repertoires to cytomegalovirus serostatus. Besides the first cohort of approximately 670 subjects, a separate validation cohort made up of 120 different subjects was used. The study combined high-throughput TCR immunosequencing, statistical association of individual TCRs with disease status, and machine learning to predict cytomegalovirus infection status. To study patterns of TCR occurrence, a later analysis re-analyzed previously published TCR beta repertoires from several hundred donors and added high-resolution HLA genotyping. The later analysis used no new phenotypic data to find candidate immune exposures, relying instead on TCR beta sequences and their occurrence across donors. To decide whether each TCR beta V gene segment behaved as functional or pseudogenic, an earlier analysis of nearly 600 of the donors relied on high-throughput TCR beta sequencing. Donor age, sex, ethnicity and CMV serostatus were collected together with the repertoire data. In a later genetic analysis, genome-wide SNP genotypes for 398 of the 666 donors were used, and that subset was treated as a discovery cohort. All discovery cohort repertoires had been generated using a single sequencing platform. HLA typing included class I and class II loci at four-digit resolution. The number of typed donors differed by locus: 629-630 for A, B, C, DRB1 and DQB1; roughly 510 for DQA1; some 610 for DPA1; and some 450 for DPB1. Several DR-DQ haplotypes were treated as single units for association and clustering because of strong linkage in the cohort. Among some 410 genotyped donors of the cohort, an average of approximately 250,000 unique TCR beta nucleotide sequences were sequenced per donor, about a sixth of them non-productive. Results and caveats for the whole study, not just this receptor: The classifier was reported to diagnose cytomegalovirus status with high specificity and sensitivity in both the original cohort and the validation cohort. Because counts were too low, approximately 15 rarely observed V segments, including chromosome 9 orphons, were excluded from the earlier analysis of some 590 of the donors. In a later analysis, the rate of TCR association differed among HLA loci, with DRB1 alleles having the most associated TCRs and HLA-C alleles having the fewest. Linkage disequilibrium might explain the correlated functional status among segregating V segments, but an unknown experimental factor could not be ruled out. Only TCR beta chains were sequenced in this cohort, and the absence of alpha or paired-chain data limited detectable features. In a later analysis, several top co-occurrence clusters were reported to appear linked to parvovirus B19, influenza, CMV and Epstein-Barr virus. While some public TCRs were present in many individuals, most TCR sequences turned up only very rarely across donors. A total of 150 to 200 TCR beta chains were listed by the study as associated with cytomegalovirus. When HLA alleles, especially DR and DQ, strongly co-occurred, TCR associations were difficult to assign to individual alleles. For the cohort, immune exposure information was limited to CMV serostatus. Broadly in line with IMGT annotations, most TCR beta V segments showed up in productive rearrangements about 87% or about 30% of the time in an earlier analysis of approximately 600 of the donors. A further reported finding was that TCR beta sequences accurately predicted the HLA-A and HLA-B alleles for most subjects in the first cohort. At a false discovery rate of 0.05, a later analysis linked some 18,000 TCR beta sequences to specific HLA alleles. Because HLA typing was unavailable for some donors at each locus, only the typed subset was used in association tests. A later genetic analysis reported fewer N-insertions in productive TCRs among donors in an Asian-associated ancestry cluster than the roughly 620-donor mean. A later genetic analysis associated a missense DCLRE1C variant with V-gene and J-gene trimming of TCR beta chains, and an independent cohort replicated the association. A later analysis found that most CMV-associated TCR beta chains appeared HLA-restricted, with HLA associations seemingly driven largely by CMV exposure. In vitro tests confirmed that three of the cytomegalovirus-associated TCR beta chains recognize cytomegalovirus antigens. Because the 87-base-pair reads could not distinguish some IMGT-functional V segments, including TRBV6-2 and TRBV6-3, those segments were excluded. A group of highly shared sequence variants was considered likely to be a technical artifact of the sequencing pipeline. A later analysis found that HLA-associated TCR beta chains were more clonally expanded and had lower generation probabilities than equally common non-associated chains. According to the authors, the approach could potentially be generalized to other disease states and immunological phenotypes. Presence/absence analyses assumed roughly uniform sequencing depth across donors, an assumption that may not hold.

In total, about 650 healthy bone marrow donors made up the cohort. At the time of sampling, all cohort members were nominally healthy, though unrecorded immune exposures were likely present. The donor was CMV seropositive and was included in the group of 250 to 350 seropositive cohort members. A peripheral blood sample was collected from each donor, and TCR beta sequencing was performed on peripheral blood mononuclear cells. Genomic DNA extraction from the blood cell samples was performed with the Qiagen DNeasy Blood Extraction Kit. The method was the immunoSEQ multiplex PCR assay. For the multiplex PCR, a mixture combining 60 forward primers for TCR Vbeta segments and 13 reverse primers for TCR Jbeta segments was used. The CDR3 region of rearranged TCR beta genes was amplified from genomic DNA with a multiplex PCR assay. The amplified TCR beta libraries were sequenced on the Illumina HiSeq System as 87-base-pair reads. The study's processing was this. A later analysis tallied around 80 million unique TCR beta chains across the 666 repertoires, and approximately 11 million of those chains were shared by two or more donors. Raw reads were error-corrected and collapsed into unique sequences by a nearest-neighbor algorithm in which closely related sequences were merged to remove PCR and sequencing errors. V, D and J gene segments were assigned by aligning CDR3 sequences to IMGT reference sequences. For a sequence to be retained, a match of at least six nucleotides was required to both a V gene segment and a J gene segment. Rearrangements were classified as productive when the CDR3 lacked stop codons and remained in frame with V and J, and all other rearrangements were classified as non-productive. Following IMGT convention, CDR3 was defined as the stretch from the second conserved V-encoded cysteine up to the conserved J-encoded phenylalanine. In an earlier analysis of approximately 590 of the donors, sequences lacking an unambiguous match to a single V gene segment were excluded. In an earlier analysis of 587 of the donors, a V segment was called functional when productive rearrangements were above 56.7%, and segregating when the standard deviation between donors exceeded 5%. A statistical classification framework was built for diagnosing cytomegalovirus status from the catalog of TCR beta chain sequences. In a later analysis, V and J genes were assigned by comparing TCR nucleotide sequences against IMGT/GENE-DB human TR gene sequences. In a later analysis, CDR3 sequences and most-parsimonious VDJ recombination scenarios were assigned using the TCRdist pipeline. In a later analysis, every TCR beta chain was defined by the combination of its CDR3 amino acid sequence and its V-gene family, and reads without a unique V-gene family were dropped. A later analysis removed several hundred highly shared, low-generation-probability nucleotide sequences to deal with suspected cross-contamination and a sequencing artifact. In a later analysis, a clonal expansion index was calculated for each public chain from normalized within-repertoire ranks of inferred template counts. A later analysis computed generation probabilities with a VDJ recombination model fitted to out-of-frame rearrangements, and checked the results against IGoR. In a later analysis, TCR-TCR, TCR-HLA and TCR-CMV co-occurrence was scored with hypergeometric tests, and a repertoire-size bias correction was applied to TCR pairs. To estimate false discovery rates, a later analysis permuted the HLA or CMV assignments 20 times. A later analysis grouped co-occurring TCRs with DBSCAN, adding TCRdist sequence similarity when clustering within HLA-allele-positive subsets. For co-occurrence clustering, repertoires with fewer than 30,000 or more than 120,000 public chains were excluded, along with four or five repertoires with anomalous nucleotide sharing. TCRdb stores this immuneACCESS table with in-frame sequences only. Part of the clones is absent; in the studies checked, under half of the shortfall reflects unresolved V genes, and no reason is known for the rest. V and J calls and clone size are as listed in that table; D and trimming were resolved from the DNA. In all, the sample holds approximately 130,000 clones, and approximately 8.9% of those were seen once. The biggest ten clones account for around 7% of the sample.

The rearranged chain carries TRBV4-3 and TRBJ2-5, and 9 junctional nucleotides match TRBD1. This clonotype was obtained from a woman between 40 and 50 years old in good health and CMV-seropositive. The source material was PBMCs. Read as DNA, the sequence is TGCGCCAGCAGCCAAGGGACAGGGGCCGGGACCCAGTACTTC. Translated, this is CASSQGTGAGTQYF.